The table lists the clone carrying this TCR beta chain with many counts. The antigen is not known. There were TCR beta CDR3 regions amplified from RNA transcripts. The TCR CDR3 first-round RT-PCR relied on the HTBI primer set. MiXCR, applied by TCRdb to the multiplex PCR reads, yields one record per CDR3 protein. The sample has about 540,000 distinct CDR3 sequences, 35% to 55% seen once; the top ten hold about 8.2%. The data derive from a study of T cells in Graves' hyperthyroidism and ophthalmopathy. Study-level findings and limits: Ophthalmopathy was told apart from stable hyperthyroidism by a 13 V-J model. Blood held most thyroid clonotypes expanded above 0.001 frequency.

V was cut by 8 bases and J by 7 bases, with 9 bases left in between. Germline V CDR1 and CDR2: LNHNV, YYDKDF (reference sequence). The CDR3 is 10 residues long. Hyperthyroidism had been newly diagnosed in patients aged 18 to 65, and its duration was under 2 months. The study based diagnoses on clinical symptoms, serum thyroxine and TRAb, thyroid ultrasound and orbital computed tomography. Sequencing used peripheral blood or thyroid tissue (not recorded which). The TCR was taken from a woman aged 18 to 35 with Graves' hyperthyroidism. The V and J genes are TRBV15 and TRBJ2-7, with D perhaps TRBD1 (6 bases). The CDR3 DNA sequence: TGTGCCACCGGGACACGGGAGCAGTACTTC. Encoded protein: CATGTREQYF. Looking up the rest from reference TRBV15 and TRBJ2-7 gives the full variable domain: DAMVIQNPRYQVTQFGKPVTLSCSQTLNHNVMYWYQQKSSQAPKLLFHYYDKDFNNEADTPDNFQSRRPNTSFCFLDIRSPGLGDTAMYLCATGTREQYFGPGTRLTVT.